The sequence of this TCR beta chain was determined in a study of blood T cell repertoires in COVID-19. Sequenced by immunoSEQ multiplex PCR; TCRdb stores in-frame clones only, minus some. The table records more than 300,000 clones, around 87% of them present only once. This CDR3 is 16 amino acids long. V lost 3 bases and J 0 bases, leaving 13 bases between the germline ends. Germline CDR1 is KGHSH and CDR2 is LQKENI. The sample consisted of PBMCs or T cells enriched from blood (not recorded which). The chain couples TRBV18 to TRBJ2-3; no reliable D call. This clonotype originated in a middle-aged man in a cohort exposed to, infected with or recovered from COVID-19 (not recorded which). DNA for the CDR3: TGTGCCAGCTCACCGCGAGGTCTTCCTAGCACAGATACGCAGTATTTT. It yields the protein CASSPRGLPSTDTQYF.